This T cell receptor beta chain emerged from a study of T cell responses to AZD1222 COVID-19 vaccine. Study-level results: Spike-specific TCR repertoires showed rising breadth and depth after two AZD1222 doses. None of the repertoires were sampled until the peak T cell response had passed.

Profiling relied on immunoSEQ multiplex PCR, and the TCRdb table lists in-frame clones only, not all of them. The sample includes 150,000 or so clones, 87% of them seen just once. A remark on this clone: The target antigen is unknown.

This TCR came from an adult who received the AZD1222 COVID-19 vaccine. Specimen: peripheral blood, collected 28 days after the second AZD1222 dose.

The CDR3 region has the DNA TGTGCCAGCAGTCCCCGAGCGGGTCCCTACGAGCAGTACTTC. It specifies CASSPRAGPYEQYF. This chain uses TRBV27 with TRBJ2-7, with a possible D match to TRBD2 (6 bases). This CDR3 comprises 14 residues. From germline, CDR1 is MNHEY and CDR2 SMNVEV (reference sequence). Trimming took 5 bases from V and 2 from J, leaving 13 bases between them.